A single sample is the source of the 5 T cell receptor beta chains below, sequenced in a study of human T cells and chemical hapten exposure. Time point given: pre-sensitization, week 0. Described treatment: therapeutic diphenylcyclopropenone sensitization with weekly scalp DPC. TCRdb ran MiXCR on the RACE reads and lists one entry per CDR3 protein. The repertoire consists of about 380,000 distinct CDR3 sequences, with approximately 5% occurring once and the leading ten covering just over 2.5%. The input for sequencing was whole blood, taken in connection with sensitization to the hapten diphenylcyclopropenone (DPC). All receptors derive from a woman in her forties or fifties with alopecia areata. Some clones in this sample may be carry-over from other donors' samples.

About this clonotype itself: A read error may explain this, as a much larger clone is one base away. The CDR3, as DNA: TGTACCAGCGCCACCGGGACGCAGAGCTCTGGAAACACCATATATTTT. Translation gives CTSATGTQSSGNTIYF. The chain is built from TRBV12-3 or TRBV12-4 and TRBJ1-3; D is perhaps TRBD1 (5 bases). The CDR3 totals 16 residues.

This clonotype has at least ten counts. The chain uses TRBV6-2 or TRBV6-3 and TRBJ2-3; perhaps TRBD2 as D (5 bases). V was pared by 0 bases and J by 2 bases, with 9 bases between. The CDR3 contains 15 residues. Germline V gene sequence: CDR1 MNHEY, CDR2 SVGEGT. The CDR3 nucleotides read TGTGCCAGCAGTTACTCCGGAGGAGCCACAGATACGCAGTATTTT. Amino acid sequence: CASSYSGGATDTQYF.

The sample holds many counts of this clonotype. The chain recombines TRBV25-1 with TRBJ1-1; no definite D call. This CDR3 comprises 13 residues. V lost 9 bases, J lost 3 bases, and 14 bases lay in between. In germline, CDR1 is MGHDK, CDR2 SYGVNS. The CDR3 reads CASTGLWDTEAFF. Here the CDR3 DNA reads TGTGCCAGTACTGGGCTTTGGGACACTGAAGCTTTCTTT.

This clonotype was observed a few times. The CDR3 is CSVEGGGGNTEAFF. Written as DNA, the CDR3 is TGCAGCGTTGAAGGGGGAGGGGGTAACACTGAAGCTTTCTTT. The rearrangement uses TRBV29-1 and TRBJ1-1; D possibly corresponds to TRBD1 (6 bases). The CDR3 loop spans 14 amino acids. V was shortened by 1 base and J by 2 bases, with 11 bases between the two germline ends. Germline loops: CDR1 SQVTM, CDR2 ANQGSEA.

In this sample, this clonotype turned up many times. The chain recombines TRBV28 with TRBJ1-6; D gene ambiguous. There are 17 residues in the CDR3. The germline V gene has CDR1 MDHEN and CDR2 SYDVKM. Trimming stripped 2 bases from V and 4 bases from J, with 15 bases between. CDR3 region: CASSLVRGWGYNSPLHF. CDR3 in DNA: TGTGCCAGCAGTTTAGTTCGGGGATGGGGTTATAATTCACCCCTCCACTTT.